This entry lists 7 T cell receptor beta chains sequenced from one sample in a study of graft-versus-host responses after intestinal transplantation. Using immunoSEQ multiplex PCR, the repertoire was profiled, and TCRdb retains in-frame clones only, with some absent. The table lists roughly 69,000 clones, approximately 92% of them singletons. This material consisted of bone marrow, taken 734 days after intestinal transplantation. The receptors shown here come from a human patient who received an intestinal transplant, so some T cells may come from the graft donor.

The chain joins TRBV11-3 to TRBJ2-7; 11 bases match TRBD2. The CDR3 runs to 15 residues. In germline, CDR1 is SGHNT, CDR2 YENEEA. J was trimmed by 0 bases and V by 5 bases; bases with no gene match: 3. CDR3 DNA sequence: TGTGCCAGCAGCCCGGGACTAGCGGCCTCCTACGAGCAGTACTTC. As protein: CASSPGLAASYEQYF.

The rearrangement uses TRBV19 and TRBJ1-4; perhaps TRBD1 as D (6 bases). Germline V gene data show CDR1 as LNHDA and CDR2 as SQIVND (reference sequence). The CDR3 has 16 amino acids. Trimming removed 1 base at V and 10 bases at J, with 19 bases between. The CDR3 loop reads CASSIVWAGEGGKLFF. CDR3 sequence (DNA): TGTGCCAGTAGTATAGTATGGGCAGGGGAAGGTGGAAAACTGTTTTTT.

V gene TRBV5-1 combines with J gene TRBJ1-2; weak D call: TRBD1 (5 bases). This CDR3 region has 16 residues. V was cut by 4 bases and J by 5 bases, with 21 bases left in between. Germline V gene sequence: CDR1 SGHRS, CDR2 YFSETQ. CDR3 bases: TGCGCCAGCAGCGCGATGCCGATGGCGGGGGAATATGGCTACACCTTC. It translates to CASSAMPMAGEYGYTF.

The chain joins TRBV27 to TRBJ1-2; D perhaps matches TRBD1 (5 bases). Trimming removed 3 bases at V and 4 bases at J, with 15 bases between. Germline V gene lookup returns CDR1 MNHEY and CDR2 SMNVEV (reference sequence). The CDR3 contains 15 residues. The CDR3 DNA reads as TGTGCCAGCAGTTTGGGGGGTATGGGGGTCTATGGCTACACCTTC. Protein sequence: CASSLGGMGVYGYTF.

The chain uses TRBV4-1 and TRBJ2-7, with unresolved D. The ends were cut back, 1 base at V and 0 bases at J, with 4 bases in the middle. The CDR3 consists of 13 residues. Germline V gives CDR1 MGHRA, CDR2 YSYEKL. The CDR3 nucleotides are TGCGCCAGCAGCCAAGCGGGCTCCTACGAGCAGTACTTC. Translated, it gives CASSQAGSYEQYF.

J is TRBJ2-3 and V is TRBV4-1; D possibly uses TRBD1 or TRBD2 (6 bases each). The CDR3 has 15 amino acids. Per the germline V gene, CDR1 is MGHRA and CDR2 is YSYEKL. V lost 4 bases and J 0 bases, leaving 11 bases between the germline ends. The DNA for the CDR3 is TGCGCCAGCAGCCGAACGGGGGCCAGCACAGATACGCAGTATTTT. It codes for CASSRTGASTDTQYF.

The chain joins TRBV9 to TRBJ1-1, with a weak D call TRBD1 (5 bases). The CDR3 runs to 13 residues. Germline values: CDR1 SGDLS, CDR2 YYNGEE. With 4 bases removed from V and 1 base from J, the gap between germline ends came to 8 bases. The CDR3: CASSSGQNTEAFF. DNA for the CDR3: TGTGCCAGCAGCTCCGGACAGAACACTGAAGCTTTCTTT.